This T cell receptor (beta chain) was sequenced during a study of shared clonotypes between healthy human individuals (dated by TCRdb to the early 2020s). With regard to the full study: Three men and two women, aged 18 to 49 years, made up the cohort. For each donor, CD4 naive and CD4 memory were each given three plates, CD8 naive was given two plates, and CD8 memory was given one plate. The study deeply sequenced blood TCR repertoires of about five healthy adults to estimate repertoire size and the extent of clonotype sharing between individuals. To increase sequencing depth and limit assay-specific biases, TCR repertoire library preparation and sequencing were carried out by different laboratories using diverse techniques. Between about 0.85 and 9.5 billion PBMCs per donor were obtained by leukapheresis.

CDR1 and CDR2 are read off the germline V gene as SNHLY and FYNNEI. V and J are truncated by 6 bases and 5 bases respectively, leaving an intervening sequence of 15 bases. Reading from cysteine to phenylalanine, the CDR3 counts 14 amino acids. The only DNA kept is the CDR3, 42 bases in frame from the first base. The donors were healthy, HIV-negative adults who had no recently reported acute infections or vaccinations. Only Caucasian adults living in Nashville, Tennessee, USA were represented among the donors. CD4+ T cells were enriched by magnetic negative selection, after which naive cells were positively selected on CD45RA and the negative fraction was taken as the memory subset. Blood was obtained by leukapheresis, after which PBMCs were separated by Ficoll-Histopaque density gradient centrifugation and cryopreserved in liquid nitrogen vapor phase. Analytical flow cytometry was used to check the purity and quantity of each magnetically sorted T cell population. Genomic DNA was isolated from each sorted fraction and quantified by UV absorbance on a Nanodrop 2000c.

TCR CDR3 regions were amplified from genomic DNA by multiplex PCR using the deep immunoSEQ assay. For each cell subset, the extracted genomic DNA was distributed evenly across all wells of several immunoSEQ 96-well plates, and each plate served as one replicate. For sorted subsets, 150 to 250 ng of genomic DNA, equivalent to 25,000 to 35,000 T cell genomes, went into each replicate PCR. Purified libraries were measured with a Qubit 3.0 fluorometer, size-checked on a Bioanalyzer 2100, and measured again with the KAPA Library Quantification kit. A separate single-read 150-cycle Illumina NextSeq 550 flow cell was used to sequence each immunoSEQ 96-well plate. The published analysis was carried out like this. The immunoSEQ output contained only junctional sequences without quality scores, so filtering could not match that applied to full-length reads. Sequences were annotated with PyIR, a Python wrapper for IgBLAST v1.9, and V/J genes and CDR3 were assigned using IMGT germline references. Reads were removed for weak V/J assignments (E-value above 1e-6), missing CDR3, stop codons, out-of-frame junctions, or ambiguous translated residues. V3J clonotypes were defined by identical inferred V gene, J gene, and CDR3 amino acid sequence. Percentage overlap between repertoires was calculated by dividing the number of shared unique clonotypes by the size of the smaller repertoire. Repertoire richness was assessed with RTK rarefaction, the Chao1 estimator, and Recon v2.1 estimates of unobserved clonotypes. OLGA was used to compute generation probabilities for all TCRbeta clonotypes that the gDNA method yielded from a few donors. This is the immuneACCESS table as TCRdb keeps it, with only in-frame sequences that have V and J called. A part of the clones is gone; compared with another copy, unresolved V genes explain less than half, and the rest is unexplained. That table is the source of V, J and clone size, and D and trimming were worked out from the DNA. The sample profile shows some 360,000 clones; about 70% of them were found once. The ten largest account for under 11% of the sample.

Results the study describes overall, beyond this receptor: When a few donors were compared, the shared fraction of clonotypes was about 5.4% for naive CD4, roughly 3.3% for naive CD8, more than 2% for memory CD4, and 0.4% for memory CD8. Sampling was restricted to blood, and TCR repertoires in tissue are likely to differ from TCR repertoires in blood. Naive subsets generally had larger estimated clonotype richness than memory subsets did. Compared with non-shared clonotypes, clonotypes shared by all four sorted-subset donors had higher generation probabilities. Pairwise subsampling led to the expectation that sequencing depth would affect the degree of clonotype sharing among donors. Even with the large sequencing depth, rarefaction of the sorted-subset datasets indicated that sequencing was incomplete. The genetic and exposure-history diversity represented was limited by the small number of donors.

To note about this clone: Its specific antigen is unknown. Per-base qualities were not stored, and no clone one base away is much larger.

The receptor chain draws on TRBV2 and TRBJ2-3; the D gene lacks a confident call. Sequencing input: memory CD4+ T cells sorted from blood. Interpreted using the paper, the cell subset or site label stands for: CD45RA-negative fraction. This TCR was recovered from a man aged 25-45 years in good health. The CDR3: CASRVGVAEDTQYF. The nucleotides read TGTGCCAGCAGGGTTGGCGTAGCCGAAGATACGCAGTATTTT.